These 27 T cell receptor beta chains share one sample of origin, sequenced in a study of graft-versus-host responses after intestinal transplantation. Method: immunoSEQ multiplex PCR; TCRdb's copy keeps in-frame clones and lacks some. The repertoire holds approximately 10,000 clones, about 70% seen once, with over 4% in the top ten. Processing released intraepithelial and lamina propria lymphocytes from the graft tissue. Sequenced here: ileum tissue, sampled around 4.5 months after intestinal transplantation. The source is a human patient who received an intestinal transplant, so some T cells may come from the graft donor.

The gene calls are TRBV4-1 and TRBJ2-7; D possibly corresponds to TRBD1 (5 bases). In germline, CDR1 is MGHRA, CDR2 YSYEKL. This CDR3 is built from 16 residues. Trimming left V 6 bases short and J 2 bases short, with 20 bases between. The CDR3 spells CASSPSGPGKAYEQYF. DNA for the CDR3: TGCGCCAGCAGTCCTTCTGGGCCAGGGAAGGCCTACGAGCAGTACTTC.

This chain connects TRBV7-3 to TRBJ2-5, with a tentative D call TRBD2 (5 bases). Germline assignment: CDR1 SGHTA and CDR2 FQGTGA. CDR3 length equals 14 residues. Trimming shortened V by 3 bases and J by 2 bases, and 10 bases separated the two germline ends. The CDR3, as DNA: TGTGCCAGCAGCTTTGAACGGGAACAAGAGACCCAGTACTTC. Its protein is CASSFEREQETQYF.

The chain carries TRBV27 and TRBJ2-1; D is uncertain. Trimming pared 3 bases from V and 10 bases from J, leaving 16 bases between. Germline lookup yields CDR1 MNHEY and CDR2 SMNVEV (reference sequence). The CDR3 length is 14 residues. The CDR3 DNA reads TGTGCCAGCAGTTTGTTCGCAGGAACCTTGGAGCAGTTCTTC. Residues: CASSLFAGTLEQFF.

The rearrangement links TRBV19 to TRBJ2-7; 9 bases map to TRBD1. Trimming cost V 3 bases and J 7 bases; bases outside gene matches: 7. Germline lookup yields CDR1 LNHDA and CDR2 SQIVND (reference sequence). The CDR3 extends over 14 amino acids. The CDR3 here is CASSIRDRVGEQYF. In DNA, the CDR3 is TGTGCCAGTAGTATTCGGGACAGGGTTGGTGAGCAGTACTTC.

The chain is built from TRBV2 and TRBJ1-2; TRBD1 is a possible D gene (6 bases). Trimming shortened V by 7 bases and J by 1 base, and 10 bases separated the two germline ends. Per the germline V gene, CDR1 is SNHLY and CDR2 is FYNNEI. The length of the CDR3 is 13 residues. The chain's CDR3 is CASIHRDNYGYTF. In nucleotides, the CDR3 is TGTGCCAGCATCCACAGGGATAACTATGGCTACACCTTC.

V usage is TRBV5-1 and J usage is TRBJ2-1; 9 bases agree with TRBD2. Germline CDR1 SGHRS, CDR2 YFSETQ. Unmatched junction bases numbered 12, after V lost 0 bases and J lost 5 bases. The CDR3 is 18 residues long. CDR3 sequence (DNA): TGCGCCAGCAGCTTGGCCGCCGGGCTAGCGGGGTTCCACAATGAGCAGTTCTTC. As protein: CASSLAAGLAGFHNEQFF.

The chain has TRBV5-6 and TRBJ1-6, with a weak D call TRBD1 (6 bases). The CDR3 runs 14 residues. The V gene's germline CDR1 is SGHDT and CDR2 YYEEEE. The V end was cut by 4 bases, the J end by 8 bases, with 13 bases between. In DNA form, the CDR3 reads TGTGCCAGCAGCCCAACAGGGCCCTATTCACCCCTCCACTTT. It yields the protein CASSPTGPYSPLHF.

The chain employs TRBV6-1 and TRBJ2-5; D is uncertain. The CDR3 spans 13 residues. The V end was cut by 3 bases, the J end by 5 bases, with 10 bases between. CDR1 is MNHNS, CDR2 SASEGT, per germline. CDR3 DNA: TGTGCCAGCAGTGAGACAAGACGGGAGACCCAGTACTTC. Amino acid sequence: CASSETRRETQYF.

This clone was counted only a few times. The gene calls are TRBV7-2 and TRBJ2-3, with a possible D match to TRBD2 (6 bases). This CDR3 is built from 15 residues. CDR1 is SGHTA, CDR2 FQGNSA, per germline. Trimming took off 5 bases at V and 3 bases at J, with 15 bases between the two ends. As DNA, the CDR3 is TGTGCCAGCAGCCCGACGGGACTCCTTACAGATACGCAGTATTTT. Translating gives CASSPTGLLTDTQYF.

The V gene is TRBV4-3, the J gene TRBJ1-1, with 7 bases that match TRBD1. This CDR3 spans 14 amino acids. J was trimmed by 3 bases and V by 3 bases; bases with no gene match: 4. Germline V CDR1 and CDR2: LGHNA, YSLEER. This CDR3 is CASSHGDSDTEAFF. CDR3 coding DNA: TGCGCCAGCAGCCACGGGGACAGTGACACTGAAGCTTTCTTT.

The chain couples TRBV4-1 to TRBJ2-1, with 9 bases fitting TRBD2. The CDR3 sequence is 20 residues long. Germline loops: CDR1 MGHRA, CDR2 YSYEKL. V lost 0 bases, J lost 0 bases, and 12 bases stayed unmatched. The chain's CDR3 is CASSQDPSRLAVTSYNEQFF. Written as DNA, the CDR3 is TGCGCCAGCAGCCAAGATCCCTCACGACTAGCGGTGACCTCCTACAATGAGCAGTTCTTC.

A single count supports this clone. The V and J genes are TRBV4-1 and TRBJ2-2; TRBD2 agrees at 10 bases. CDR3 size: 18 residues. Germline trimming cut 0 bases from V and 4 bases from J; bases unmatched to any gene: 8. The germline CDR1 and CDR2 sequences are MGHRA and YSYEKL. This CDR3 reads CASSQDPLAGRITGELFF. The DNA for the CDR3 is TGCGCCAGCAGCCAAGATCCACTAGCGGGAAGAATCACCGGGGAGCTGTTTTTT.

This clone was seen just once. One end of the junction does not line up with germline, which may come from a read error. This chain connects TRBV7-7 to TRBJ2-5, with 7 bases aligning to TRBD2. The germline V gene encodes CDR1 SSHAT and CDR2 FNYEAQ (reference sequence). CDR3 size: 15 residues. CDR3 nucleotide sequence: TGTGCTAGCAGCTTAGGACTCCCCGGGGGGGAGACCCAGTACTTC. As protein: CASSLGLPGGETQYF.

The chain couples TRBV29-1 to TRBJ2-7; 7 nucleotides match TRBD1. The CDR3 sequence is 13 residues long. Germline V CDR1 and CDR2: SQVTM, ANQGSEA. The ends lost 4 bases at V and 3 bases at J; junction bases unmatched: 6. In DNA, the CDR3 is TGCAGCGTTGCAGGGGGACCCCTCTACGAGCAGTACTTC. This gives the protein CSVAGGPLYEQYF.

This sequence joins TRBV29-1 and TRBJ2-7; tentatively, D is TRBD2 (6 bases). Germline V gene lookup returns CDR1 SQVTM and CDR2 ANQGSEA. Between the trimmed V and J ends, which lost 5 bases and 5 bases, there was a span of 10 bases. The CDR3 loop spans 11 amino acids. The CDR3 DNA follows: TGCAGCGTTCGCGGGGTCGACGAGCAGTACTTC. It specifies CSVRGVDEQYF.

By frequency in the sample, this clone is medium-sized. In DNA, the CDR3 is TGTGCCACCGGGTGGGCGGGGGTGGGTCAGCCCCAGCATTTT. It translates to CATGWAGVGQPQHF. This chain uses TRBV15 with TRBJ1-5, with D tentatively TRBD1 (5 bases). Looked up from germline, CDR1 is LNHNV and CDR2 is YYDKDF (reference sequence). V was trimmed by 8 bases and J by 6 bases, leaving 17 bases between them. The CDR3 sequence is 14 residues long.

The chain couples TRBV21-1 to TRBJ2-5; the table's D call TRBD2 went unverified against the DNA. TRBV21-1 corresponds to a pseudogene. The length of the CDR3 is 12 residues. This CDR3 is CASADYQETQYF. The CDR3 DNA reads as TGTGCCAGCGCTGACTACCAAGAGACCCAGTACTTC.

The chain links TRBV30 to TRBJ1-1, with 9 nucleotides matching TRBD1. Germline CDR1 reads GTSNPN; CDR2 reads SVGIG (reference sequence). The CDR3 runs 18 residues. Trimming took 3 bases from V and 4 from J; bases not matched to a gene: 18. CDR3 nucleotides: TGTGCCTGGAGACCTCCCGGGACAGGGATCATTGATTCCACTGAAGCTTTCTTT. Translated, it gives CAWRPPGTGIIDSTEAFF.

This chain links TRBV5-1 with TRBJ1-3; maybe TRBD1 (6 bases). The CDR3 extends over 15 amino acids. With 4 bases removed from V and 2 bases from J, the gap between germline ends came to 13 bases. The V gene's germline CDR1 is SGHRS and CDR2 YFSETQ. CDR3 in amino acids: CASSDTGGTGNTIYF. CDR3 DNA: TGCGCCAGCAGCGACACGGGGGGCACTGGAAACACCATATATTTT.

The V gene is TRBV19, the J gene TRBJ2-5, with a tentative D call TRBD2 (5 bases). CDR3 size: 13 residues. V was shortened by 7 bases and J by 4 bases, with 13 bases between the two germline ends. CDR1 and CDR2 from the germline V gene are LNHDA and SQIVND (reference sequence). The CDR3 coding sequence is TGTGCCAGTAACCCCCGGGATACAGAGACCCAGTACTTC. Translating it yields CASNPRDTETQYF. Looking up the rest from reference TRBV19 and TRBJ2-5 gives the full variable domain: DGGITQSPKYLFRKEGQNVTLSCEQNLNHDAMYWYRQDPGQGLRLIYYSQIVNDFQKGDIAEGYSVSREKKESFPLTVTSAQKNPTAFYLCASNPRDTETQYFGPGTRLLVL.

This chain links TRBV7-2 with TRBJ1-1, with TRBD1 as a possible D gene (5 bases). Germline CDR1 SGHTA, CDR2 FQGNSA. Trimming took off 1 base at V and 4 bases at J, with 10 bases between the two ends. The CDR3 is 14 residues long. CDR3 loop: CASSLDFGGTEAFF. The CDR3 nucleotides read TGTGCCAGCAGCTTAGACTTCGGGGGCACTGAAGCTTTCTTT.

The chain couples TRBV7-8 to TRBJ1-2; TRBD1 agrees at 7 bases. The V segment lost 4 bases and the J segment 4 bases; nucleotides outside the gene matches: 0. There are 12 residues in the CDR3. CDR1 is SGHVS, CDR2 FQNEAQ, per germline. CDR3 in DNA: TGTGCCAGCAGCTCAGGGGGCTATGGCTACACCTTC. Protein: CASSSGGYGYTF.

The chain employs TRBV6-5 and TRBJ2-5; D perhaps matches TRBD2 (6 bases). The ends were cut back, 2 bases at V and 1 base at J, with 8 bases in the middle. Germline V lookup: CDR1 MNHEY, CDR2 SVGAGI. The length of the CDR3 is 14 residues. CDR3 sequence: CASSYRGFQETQYF. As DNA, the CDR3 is TGTGCCAGCAGTTACCGGGGGTTCCAAGAGACCCAGTACTTC.

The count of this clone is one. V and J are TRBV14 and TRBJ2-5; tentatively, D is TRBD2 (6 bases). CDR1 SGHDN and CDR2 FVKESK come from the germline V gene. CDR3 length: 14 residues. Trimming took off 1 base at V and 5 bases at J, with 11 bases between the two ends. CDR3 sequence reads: CASSQGGRGETQYF. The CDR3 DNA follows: TGTGCCAGCAGCCAAGGAGGGCGGGGTGAGACCCAGTACTTC.

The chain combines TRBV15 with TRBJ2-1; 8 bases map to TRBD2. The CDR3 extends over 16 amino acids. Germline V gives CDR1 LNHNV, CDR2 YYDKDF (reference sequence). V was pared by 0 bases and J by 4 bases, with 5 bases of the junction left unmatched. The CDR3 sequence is CATSRESGGAYNEQFF. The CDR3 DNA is TGTGCCACCAGCAGAGAGTCCGGGGGGGCGTACAATGAGCAGTTCTTC.

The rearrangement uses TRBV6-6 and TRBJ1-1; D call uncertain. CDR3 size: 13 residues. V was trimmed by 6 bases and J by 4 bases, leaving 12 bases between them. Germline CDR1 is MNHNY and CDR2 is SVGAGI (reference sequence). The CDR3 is CASRDPGGTEAFF. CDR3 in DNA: TGTGCCAGCAGGGACCCTGGAGGCACTGAAGCTTTCTTT.

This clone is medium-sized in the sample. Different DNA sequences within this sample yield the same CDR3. DNA of the CDR3: TGTGCCAGCAGCCTGCCAGGGCAGAACACTGAAGCTTTCTTT. Translated, it gives CASSLPGQNTEAFF. The genes are TRBV14 and TRBJ1-1, with TRBD1 as a possible D gene (5 bases). The CDR3 runs 14 residues. Trimming stripped 4 bases from V and 1 base from J, with 10 bases between. Germline lookup yields CDR1 SGHDN and CDR2 FVKESK.